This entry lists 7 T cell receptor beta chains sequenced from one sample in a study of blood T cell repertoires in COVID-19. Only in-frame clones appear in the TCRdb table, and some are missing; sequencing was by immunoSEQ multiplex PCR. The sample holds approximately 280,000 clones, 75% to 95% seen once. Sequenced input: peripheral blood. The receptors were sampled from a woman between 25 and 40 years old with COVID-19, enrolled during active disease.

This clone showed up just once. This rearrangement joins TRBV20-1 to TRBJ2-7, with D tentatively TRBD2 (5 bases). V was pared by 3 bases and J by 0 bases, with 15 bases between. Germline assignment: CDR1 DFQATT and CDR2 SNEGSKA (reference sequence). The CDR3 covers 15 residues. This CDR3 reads CSASRVGVSSYEQYF. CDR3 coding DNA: TGCAGTGCTAGTAGGGTCGGGGTGAGCTCCTACGAGCAGTACTTC.

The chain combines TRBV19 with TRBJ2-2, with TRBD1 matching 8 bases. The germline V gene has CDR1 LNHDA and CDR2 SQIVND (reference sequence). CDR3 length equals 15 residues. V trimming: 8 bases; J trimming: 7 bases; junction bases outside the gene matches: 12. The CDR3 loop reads CASSRAGGIGGELFF. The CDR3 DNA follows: TGTGCCAGTTCCAGGGCAGGGGGCATCGGCGGGGAGCTGTTTTTT.

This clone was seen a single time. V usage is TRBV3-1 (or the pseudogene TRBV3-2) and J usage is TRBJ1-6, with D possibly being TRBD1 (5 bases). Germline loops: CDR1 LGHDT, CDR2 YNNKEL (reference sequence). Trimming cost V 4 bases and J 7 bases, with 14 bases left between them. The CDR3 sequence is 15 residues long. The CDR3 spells CASSPFGGKNSPLHF. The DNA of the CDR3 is TGTGCCAGCAGCCCGTTCGGGGGTAAAAATTCACCCCTCCACTTT.

This CDR3 reads CASSYSTSDGETQYF. CDR3 nucleotide sequence: TGTGCCAGCAGTTACTCGACTAGCGATGGGGAGACCCAGTACTTC. The genes are TRBV6-5 and TRBJ2-5, with 8 bases aligning to TRBD2. CDR3 length equals 15 residues. V shed 0 bases, J shed 5 bases, and the junction held 5 bases outside the gene matches. Germline V CDR1 and CDR2: MNHEY, SVGAGI.

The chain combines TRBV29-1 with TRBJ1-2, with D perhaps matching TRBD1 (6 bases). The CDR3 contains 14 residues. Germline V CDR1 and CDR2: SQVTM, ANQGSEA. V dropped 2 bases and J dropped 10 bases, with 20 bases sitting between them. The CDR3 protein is CSVEPRGGSPDYTF. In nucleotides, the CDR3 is TGCAGCGTTGAACCCCGCGGGGGCTCCCCGGACTACACCTTC. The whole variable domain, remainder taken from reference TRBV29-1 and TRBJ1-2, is SAVISQKPSRDICQRGTSLTIQCQVDSQVTMMFWYRQQPGQSLTLIATANQGSEATYESGFVIDKFPISRPNLTFSTLTVSNMSPEDSSIYLCSVEPRGGSPDYTFGSGTRLTVV.

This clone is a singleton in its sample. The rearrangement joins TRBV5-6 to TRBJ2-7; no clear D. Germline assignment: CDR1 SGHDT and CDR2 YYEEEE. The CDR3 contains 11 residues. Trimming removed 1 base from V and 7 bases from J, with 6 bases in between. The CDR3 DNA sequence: TGTGCCAGCAGCTTGAGTCGGGAGCAGTACTTC. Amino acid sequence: CASSLSREQYF.

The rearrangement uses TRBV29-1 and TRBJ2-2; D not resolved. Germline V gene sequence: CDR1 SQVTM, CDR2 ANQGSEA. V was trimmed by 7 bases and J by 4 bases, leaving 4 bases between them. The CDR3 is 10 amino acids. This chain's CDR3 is CSAFTGELFF. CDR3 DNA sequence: TGCAGCGCCTTCACCGGGGAGCTGTTTTTT.